This TCR beta chain was obtained from a study of CD8+ T cells in alopecia areata. Extraction of RNA preceded its reverse transcription into cDNA, which served as the sequencing template. Sequencing used immunoSEQ multiplex PCR; TCRdb keeps in-frame clones, though not all of them. The table shows about 150,000 clones, with roughly 64% occurring only once. Germline V CDR1 and CDR2: SGHTA, FQGNSA. V shed 5 bases and J shed 4 bases, with 14 bases lying between them. The CDR3 covers 15 residues. The chain recombines TRBV7-2 with TRBJ2-2; possibly TRBD1 for D (7 bases). The TCR comes from a human donor with alopecia areata. The sample was CD4+ T cells sorted from blood, taken at week 0. CDR3 amino acids: CASSQTRGRTGELFF. Written as DNA, the CDR3 is TGTGCCAGCAGCCAGACTAGGGGGCGCACCGGGGAGCTGTTTTTT.